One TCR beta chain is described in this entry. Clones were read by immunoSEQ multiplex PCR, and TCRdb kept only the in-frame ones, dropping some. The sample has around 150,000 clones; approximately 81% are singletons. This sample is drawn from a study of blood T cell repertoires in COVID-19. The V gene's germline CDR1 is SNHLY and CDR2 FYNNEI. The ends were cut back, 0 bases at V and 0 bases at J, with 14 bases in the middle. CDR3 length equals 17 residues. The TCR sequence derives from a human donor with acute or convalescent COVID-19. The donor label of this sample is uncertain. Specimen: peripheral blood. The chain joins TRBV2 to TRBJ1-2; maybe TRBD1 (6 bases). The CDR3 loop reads CASSEAQGRAANYGYTF. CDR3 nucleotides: TGTGCCAGCAGTGAAGCCCAGGGGCGGGCTGCTAACTATGGCTACACCTTC.